This TCR beta chain came from a study of cytomegalovirus exposure and HLA in healthy donors. Primers for the PCR totalled 60 Vbeta and 13 Jbeta. TCRdb's table, derived via immunoSEQ multiplex PCR, lists solely in-frame clones and lacks some. The sample gives approximately 90,000 clones, approximately 71% of which show up once; 2% to 2.5% is in the top ten. This clone was picked up many times. Trimming took 5 bases from V and 2 from J; bases not matched to a gene: 2. The CDR3 spans 15 residues. CDR1 is SGHTA and CDR2 is FQGTGA in the germline V gene. Sequenced input: PBMCs. The V gene is TRBV7-3, the J gene TRBJ2-1; 11 positions match TRBD2. The clonotype was recovered from a man aged 35 to 55 in good health and CMV-seronegative. CDR3 nucleotides: TGTGCCAGCAGCGTACTAGCGGGAGCCTACAATGAGCAGTTCTTC. It is translated as CASSVLAGAYNEQFF. Variable domain in full (rest from reference TRBV7-3 and TRBJ2-1): GAGVSQTPSNKVTEKGKYVELRCDPISGHTALYWYRQSLGQGPEFLIYFQGTGAADDSGLPNDRFFAVRPEGSVSTLKIQRTERGDSAVYLCASSVLAGAYNEQFFGPGTRLTVL.